The 9 T cell receptor beta chains below come from one sample, sequenced in a study of prognosis after radiotherapy for stage I lung cancer. Two-round multiplex PCR on genomic DNA was the method by which TCR beta CDR3 was amplified. Amplification during the initial PCR round employed primers specific to each TRBV and TRBJ gene. Via MiXCR, TCRdb re-called the multiplex PCR reads, giving one row per CDR3 protein. The data hold some 34,000 distinct CDR3 sequences, with 25% to 40% observed a single time. The source was PBMCs, collected before or after stereotactic body radiation therapy (not recorded which). These receptors were collected from a donor over 45 with non-small cell lung cancer.

This clonotype came up many times. V is TRBV5-1 and J is TRBJ2-3, with 8 bases aligning to TRBD2. With V trimmed by 0 bases and J by 1 base, 4 bases remained unmatched. There are 16 residues in the CDR3. Germline CDR1 is SGHRS and CDR2 is YFSETQ. The CDR3 sequence: CASSLGPGGGTDTQYF. The CDR3 DNA reads TGCGCCAGCAGCTTGGGACCCGGGGGGGGCACAGATACGCAGTATTTT.

This clonotype showed up many times. The chain joins TRBV3-1 to TRBJ1-2; possible D gene TRBD1, 5 bases. Trimming cost V 1 base and J 6 bases, with 9 bases left between them. Per the germline V gene, CDR1 is LGHDT and CDR2 is YNNKEL (reference sequence). This CDR3 contains 13 residues. The CDR3 loop reads CASSQGRVDGYTF. Written as DNA, the CDR3 is TGTGCCAGCAGCCAAGGCAGGGTAGATGGCTACACCTTC.

This clonotype has a count of ten or more. The V and J genes are TRBV25-1 and TRBJ2-4; tentative D call: TRBD2 (5 bases). Germline CDR1 MGHDK, CDR2 SYGVNS. The CDR3 consists of 14 residues. V lost 3 bases and J lost 2, with 8 bases in between. The CDR3 reads CASSDPGTKNIQYF. The CDR3 nucleotides read TGTGCCAGCAGTGATCCCGGGACCAAAAACATTCAGTACTTC.

The rearrangement joins TRBV20-1 to TRBJ1-2; possibly TRBD1 for D (5 bases). V lost 8 bases, J lost 8 bases, and 12 bases lay in between. The CDR3 runs 10 residues. The germline gives CDR1 DFQATT, CDR2 SNEGSKA (reference sequence). The DNA for the CDR3 is TGCAGTTGCAAAGGGGTCGGCTACACCTTC. Protein: CSCKGVGYTF.

This clonotype was picked up many times. The gene calls are TRBV4-1 and TRBJ2-3; D unresolved. With 2 bases removed from V and 0 bases from J, the gap between germline ends came to 9 bases. CDR3 length: 15 amino acids. The V gene's germline CDR1 is MGHRA and CDR2 YSYEKL. The CDR3 region has the DNA TGCGCCAGCAGCCAACGGTGGGAAAGCACAGATACGCAGTATTTT. It yields the protein CASSQRWESTDTQYF.

The table lists this clonotype with many counts. The chain is built from TRBV28 and TRBJ2-2; 9 bases agree with TRBD2. V shed 6 bases and J 5 bases; nucleotides not matched to a gene: 16. CDR1 is MDHEN and CDR2 is SYDVKM in the germline V gene. CDR3 size: 18 residues. CDR3 nucleotides: TGTGCCAGCAGGCCCGTAGGGCGGGGGGGCCTTGGAACCGGGGAGCTGTTTTTT. Protein: CASRPVGRGGLGTGELFF.

In its sample, this clonotype was seen many times. The V call is TRBV20-1, the J call TRBJ2-3, with a possible D match to TRBD2 (7 bases). CDR1 and CDR2 from the germline V gene are DFQATT and SNEGSKA (reference sequence). Trimming cost V 0 bases and J 6 bases, with 19 bases left between them. This CDR3 is built from 16 residues. The CDR3 reads CSARDRGIGGQDTQYF. The CDR3 nucleotides read TGCAGTGCTAGAGACCGTGGAATCGGGGGGCAGGATACGCAGTATTTT.

This clonotype was detected ten times or more. This chain connects TRBV2 to TRBJ1-2; TRBD1 aligns across 9 bases. CDR3 length equals 14 residues. After removal of 6 bases from V and 6 bases from J, the junction contained 8 bases not matched to a gene. CDR1 and CDR2 (germline): SNHLY, FYNNEI. The chain's CDR3 is CASRRQGVGNGYTF. CDR3 DNA sequence: TGTGCCAGCAGGAGACAGGGGGTTGGGAATGGCTACACCTTC.

The chain has TRBV25-1 and TRBJ1-4; no clear D gene. Germline values: CDR1 MGHDK, CDR2 SYGVNS. The CDR3 is made up of 13 amino acids. V was shortened by 2 bases and J by 11 bases, with 12 bases between the two germline ends. The CDR3 sequence is CASSEVPALKLFF. The CDR3 nucleotides read TGTGCCAGCAGTGAAGTTCCGGCACTCAAACTGTTTTTT.